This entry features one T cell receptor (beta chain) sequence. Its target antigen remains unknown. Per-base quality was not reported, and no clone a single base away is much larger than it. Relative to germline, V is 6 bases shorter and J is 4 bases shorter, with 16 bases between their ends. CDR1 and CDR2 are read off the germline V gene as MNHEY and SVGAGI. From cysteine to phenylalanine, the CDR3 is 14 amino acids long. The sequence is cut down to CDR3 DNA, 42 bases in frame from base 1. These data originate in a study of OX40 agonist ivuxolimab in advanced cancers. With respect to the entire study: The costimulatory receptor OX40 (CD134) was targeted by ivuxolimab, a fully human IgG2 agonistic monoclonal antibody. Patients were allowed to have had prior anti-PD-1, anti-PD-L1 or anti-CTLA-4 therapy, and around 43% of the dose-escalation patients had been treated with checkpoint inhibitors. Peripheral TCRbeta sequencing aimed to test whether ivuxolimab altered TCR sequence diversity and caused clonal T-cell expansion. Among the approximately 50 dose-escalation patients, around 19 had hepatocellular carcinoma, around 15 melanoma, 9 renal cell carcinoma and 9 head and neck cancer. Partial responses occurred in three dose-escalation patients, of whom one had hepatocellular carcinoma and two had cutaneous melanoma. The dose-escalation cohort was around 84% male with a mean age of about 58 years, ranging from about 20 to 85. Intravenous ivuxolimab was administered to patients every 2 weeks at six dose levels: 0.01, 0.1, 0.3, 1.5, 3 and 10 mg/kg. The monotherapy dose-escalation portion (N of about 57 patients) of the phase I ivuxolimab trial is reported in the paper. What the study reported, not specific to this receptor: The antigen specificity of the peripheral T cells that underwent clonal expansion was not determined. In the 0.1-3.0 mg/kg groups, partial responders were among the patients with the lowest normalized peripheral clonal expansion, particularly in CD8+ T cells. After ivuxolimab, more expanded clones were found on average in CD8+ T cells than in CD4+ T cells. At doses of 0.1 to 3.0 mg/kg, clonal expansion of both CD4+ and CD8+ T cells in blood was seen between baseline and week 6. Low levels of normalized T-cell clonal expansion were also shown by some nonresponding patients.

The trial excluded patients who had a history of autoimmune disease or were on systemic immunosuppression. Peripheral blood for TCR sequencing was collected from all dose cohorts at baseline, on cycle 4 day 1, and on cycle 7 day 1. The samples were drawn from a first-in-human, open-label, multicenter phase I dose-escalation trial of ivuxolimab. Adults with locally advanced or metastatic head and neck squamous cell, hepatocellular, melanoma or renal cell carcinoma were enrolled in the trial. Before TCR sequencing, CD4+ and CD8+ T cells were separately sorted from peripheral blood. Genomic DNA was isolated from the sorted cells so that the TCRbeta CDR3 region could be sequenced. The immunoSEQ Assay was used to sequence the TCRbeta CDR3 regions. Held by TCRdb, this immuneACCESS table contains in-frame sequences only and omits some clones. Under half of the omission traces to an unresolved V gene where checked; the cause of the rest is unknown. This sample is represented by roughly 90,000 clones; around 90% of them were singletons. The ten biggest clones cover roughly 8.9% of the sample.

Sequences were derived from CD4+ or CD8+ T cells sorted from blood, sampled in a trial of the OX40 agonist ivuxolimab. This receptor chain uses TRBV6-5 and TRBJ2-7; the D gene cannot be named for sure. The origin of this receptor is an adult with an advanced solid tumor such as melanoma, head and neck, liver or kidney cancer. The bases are TGTGCCAGCAGGTTCTCACAGACAAATTACGAGCAGTACTTC. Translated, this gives CASRFSQTNYEQYF.